A single sample gave rise to the 14 T cell receptor beta chains below, sequenced in a study of radiotherapy plus CTLA-4 blockade in lung cancer. Assay: immunoSEQ multiplex PCR; the TCRdb copy retains only in-frame clones and omits some. The table lists about 88,000 clones, about two thirds of them singletons, with more than 12% in the top ten. Material: peripheral blood, obtained from a patient treated with radiotherapy plus ipilimumab. The receptors were gathered from a human donor with non-small cell lung cancer that progressed on radiotherapy plus ipilimumab.

The V call is TRBV28, the J call TRBJ1-1, with D unresolved. Trimming removed 5 bases from V and 2 bases from J, with 18 bases in between. The CDR3 spans 16 residues. Germline V gives CDR1 MDHEN, CDR2 SYDVKM. The CDR3 bases are TGTGCCAGCAGTAGCCCGTGGGGAGGAAGAAACACTGAAGCTTTCTTT. This codes for CASSSPWGGRNTEAFF.

This chain uses TRBV7-2 with TRBJ1-1, with unresolved D. Germline V gene lookup returns CDR1 SGHTA and CDR2 FQGNSA. V shed 5 bases and J shed 0 bases, with 7 bases lying between them. The CDR3 consists of 13 residues. The CDR3 spells CASSGRLNTEAFF. DNA for the CDR3: TGTGCCAGCAGCGGACGGTTGAACACTGAAGCTTTCTTT.

The rearrangement links TRBV19 to TRBJ1-1, with D tentatively TRBD1 (6 bases). Germline V gene lookup returns CDR1 LNHDA and CDR2 SQIVND (reference sequence). CDR3 length: 14 residues. V lost 5 bases and J lost 0, with 10 bases in between. The chain's CDR3 is CASSFGGLNTEAFF. In nucleotides, the CDR3 is TGTGCCAGTAGTTTCGGGGGGCTGAACACTGAAGCTTTCTTT.

The chain links TRBV19 to TRBJ2-4; D is ambiguous. The CDR3 has 15 residues. Deletions cut 10 bases from V and 6 bases from J, with 22 bases between. From germline, CDR1 is LNHDA and CDR2 SQIVND (reference sequence). CDR3: CATETRGVIPNIQYF. For the CDR3, the DNA is TGTGCCACCGAAACAAGAGGAGTAATCCCAAACATTCAGTACTTC.

The rearrangement links TRBV18 to TRBJ2-1; D is unclear. CDR1 is KGHSH, CDR2 LQKENI, per germline. The CDR3 sequence is 12 residues long. Deletions cut 2 bases from V and 6 bases from J, with 5 bases between. The CDR3 DNA reads TGTGCCAGCTCACCATCCCTCAATGAGCAGTTCTTC. It specifies CASSPSLNEQFF.

The V call is TRBV2, the J call TRBJ2-7; TRBD1 aligns across 8 bases. The CDR3 runs 15 residues. The germline V gene has CDR1 SNHLY and CDR2 FYNNEI. Trimming at V came to 5 bases and at J to 6 bases, leaving 12 bases not matched to a gene. The CDR3 is CASSLFPRGRGEQYF. The CDR3 DNA follows: TGTGCCAGCAGTCTCTTCCCCAGGGGGCGGGGCGAGCAGTACTTC. The full variable domain, in which reference TRBV2 and TRBJ2-7 provide the parts outside the CDR3, is EPEVTQTPSHQVTQMGQEVILRCVPISNHLYFYWYRQILGQKVEFLVSFYNNEISEKSEIFDDQFSVERPDGSNFTLKIRSTKLEDSAMYFCASSLFPRGRGEQYFGPGTRLTVT.

V gene TRBV21-1 combines with J gene TRBJ1-2. TRBV21-1 is marked as a pseudogene. The CDR3 extends over 15 amino acids. The DNA for the CDR3 is TGTGCCAGCAGCCGCGGGGCGCTGAACAACTATGGCTACACCTTC. Translated: CASSRGALNNYGYTF.

Only one count was recorded for this clone. The V gene is TRBV7-6, the J gene TRBJ2-2; 7 bases are shared with TRBD2. This CDR3 has 13 amino acids. Germline V gene data show CDR1 as SGHVS and CDR2 as FNYEAQ. V trimming: 6 bases; J trimming: 4 bases; junction bases outside the gene matches: 2. CDR3 bases: TGTGCCAGCAGGGGGGAGGGCACCGGGGAGCTGTTTTTT. It yields the protein CASRGEGTGELFF.

This clone was seen only a few times. The chain combines TRBV7-9 with TRBJ1-1; 8 bases align to TRBD1. With 4 bases clipped from V and 1 base from J, the junction kept 11 bases outside the gene matches. Germline V lookup: CDR1 SEHNR, CDR2 FQNEAQ (reference sequence). CDR3 length equals 17 residues. CDR3 sequence reads: CASSSLWTGLENTEAFF. The CDR3 region has the DNA TGTGCCAGCAGCTCTCTCTGGACAGGGCTAGAGAACACTGAAGCTTTCTTT.

The V call is TRBV19, the J call TRBJ2-3, with D possibly TRBD2 on 5 matching bases. The V gene lost 8 bases and the J gene lost 2 bases, with 14 bases spanning the gap. Germline V gene data show CDR1 as LNHDA and CDR2 as SQIVND (reference sequence). The CDR3 length is 14 residues. The DNA for the CDR3 is TGTGCCAGTGGCGGTCGGGGTTTCACAGATACGCAGTATTTT. This sequence encodes CASGGRGFTDTQYF.

The chain recombines TRBV7-2 with TRBJ1-1; D unresolved. This CDR3 contains 13 residues. The ends were cut back, 3 bases at V and 3 bases at J, with 8 bases in the middle. Germline V gene data show CDR1 as SGHTA and CDR2 as FQGNSA. The CDR3 bases are TGTGCCAGCAGCTTGGAAGCAGACACTGAAGCTTTCTTT. This encodes CASSLEADTEAFF.

The chain carries TRBV5-6 and TRBJ2-1; 7 nucleotides agree with TRBD2. CDR3 size: 16 residues. CDR1 and CDR2 (germline): SGHDT, YYEEEE. The trim removed 1 base at V and 0 bases at J, leaving 4 bases unmatched. The CDR3 nucleotides read TGTGCCAGCAGCTTGAAGCGGGGAGGCTCCTACAATGAGCAGTTCTTC. Amino acid sequence: CASSLKRGGSYNEQFF.

This chain connects TRBV14 to TRBJ1-6; 8 bases map to TRBD1. The CDR3 is 16 residues long. The V and J ends lost 5 bases and 0 bases, in that order; junction bases with no gene match: 3. Germline lookup yields CDR1 SGHDN and CDR2 FVKESK. CDR3 nucleotides: TGTGCCAGCAGCGCCGGGACAGGCTCCTATAATTCACCCCTCCACTTT. Protein: CASSAGTGSYNSPLHF.

V usage is TRBV4-1 and J usage is TRBJ1-5; D is unresolved. From germline, CDR1 is MGHRA and CDR2 YSYEKL. V gave up 0 bases and J gave up 7 bases, with 22 bases separating them. This CDR3 has 18 residues. As DNA, the CDR3 is TGCGCCAGCAGCCAAGAAGGCCCTGGGGTCAAGAACTTGCAGCCCCAGCATTTT. Protein sequence: CASSQEGPGVKNLQPQHF.